This T cell receptor (beta chain) was recorded in a study of sequential checkpoint blockade in melanoma (dated by TCRdb to the late 2010s). Broadly, across the study: Using 1:1 randomization, the trial assigned patients either to first-line nivolumab followed by ipilimumab (arm A) or to ipilimumab followed by nivolumab (arm B). Maintenance nivolumab was given following each of the two trial sequences.

Overall study outcomes, separate from this receptor: Validation of the response-prediction model combining TCR metrics and mutation burden is needed in larger, independent patient cohorts.

With regard to this clone: This clone's antigen is unknown. Base quality data are lacking; no much larger clone is found one base away.

What the treatment or condition label conveys for this sample: randomized to nivolumab then ipilimumab (arm A) or the reverse (arm B). None of the trial patients had been given prior DNA-damaging chemotherapy. Thawed PBMCs were sorted on a FACS Aria II flow cytometer to isolate live CD3+CD8+ cells negative for CD19 and CD56. The samples were obtained from melanoma patients enrolled in CheckMate 064, an open-label, randomized phase II trial testing sequential checkpoint blockade. Leukapheresis was used to collect peripheral blood mononuclear cells, which were then purified with Ficoll-Paque and frozen in human serum with roughly 10% DMSO. Right after sorting, the blood CD3+CD8+ cells were verified to be >95% pure, and DNA extraction followed. Taken from the germline V gene, the CDR1 and CDR2 loops are SNHLY and FYNNEI. V loses 7 bases of germline sequence and J loses 3 bases, and the interval between the two ends is 18 bases. The CDR3 goes from the cysteine to the phenylalanine over 15 residues. Here the CDR3 DNA is all that survives: 45 bases in frame from base 1.

The immunoSEQ Assay was used to immunosequence TCRbeta CDR3 regions from genomic DNA. Before high-throughput sequencing, genomic DNA was amplified using bias-controlled multiplex PCR. Per the original workflow: To quantify the absolute abundance of each unique TCRbeta CDR3 region, the sequences were collapsed and filtered. Clonality, defined as 1 minus Pielou's evenness, was calculated using only productive rearrangements. A previously published method was used to identify clones whose frequencies were significantly greater in on-treatment samples than in baseline samples. The immuneACCESS repertoire file appears here via TCRdb, limited to in-frame rearrangements. These files lack a portion of the clones; in checked studies, under half of the deficit traces to unresolved V genes, and the cause of the others is not known. V and J calls and clone size follow that table, whereas D and trimming were derived from the DNA. Recorded for this sample are 15,000 to 20,000 clones; around 69% of them occurred a single time. The ten biggest clones cover approximately 20% of the sample.

This receptor was taken from a human donor with melanoma. The chain couples TRBV2 to TRBJ2-5, with TRBD1 as a weak D call on 5 bases. This specimen consisted of CD8+ T cells sorted from blood (inferred from file names), obtained from a patient given nivolumab and ipilimumab in sequence. The CDR3 sequence is CASTLGWGHEETQYF. Read as DNA, the sequence is TGTGCCAGCACCCTAGGATGGGGCCACGAAGAGACCCAGTACTTC.